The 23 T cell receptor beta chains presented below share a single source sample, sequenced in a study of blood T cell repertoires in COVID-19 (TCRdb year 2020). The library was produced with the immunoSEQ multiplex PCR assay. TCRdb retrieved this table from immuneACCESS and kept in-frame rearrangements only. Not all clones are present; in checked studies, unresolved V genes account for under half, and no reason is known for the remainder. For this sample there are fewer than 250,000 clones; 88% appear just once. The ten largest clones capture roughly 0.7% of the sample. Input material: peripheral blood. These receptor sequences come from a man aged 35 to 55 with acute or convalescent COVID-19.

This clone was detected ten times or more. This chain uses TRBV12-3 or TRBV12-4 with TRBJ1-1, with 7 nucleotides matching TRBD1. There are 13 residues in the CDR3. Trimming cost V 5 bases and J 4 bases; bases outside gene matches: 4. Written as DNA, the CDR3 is TGTGCCAGCAGTGGGACAGTGGGCACTGAAGCTTTCTTT. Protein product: CASSGTVGTEAFF.

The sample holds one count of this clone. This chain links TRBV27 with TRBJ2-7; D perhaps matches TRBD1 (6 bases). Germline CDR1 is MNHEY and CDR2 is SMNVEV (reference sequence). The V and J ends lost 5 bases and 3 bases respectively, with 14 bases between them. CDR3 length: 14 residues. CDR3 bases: TGTGCCAGCAGTCCCGCAGGCAGGGGCTACGAGCAGTACTTC. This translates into CASSPAGRGYEQYF.

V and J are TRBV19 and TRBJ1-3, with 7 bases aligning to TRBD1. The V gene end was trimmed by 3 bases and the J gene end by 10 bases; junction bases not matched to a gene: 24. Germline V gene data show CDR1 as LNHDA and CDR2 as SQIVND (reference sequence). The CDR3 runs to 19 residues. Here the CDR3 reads CASSIPSLRQGKARSTIYF. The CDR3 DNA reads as TGTGCCAGTAGTATTCCGTCCCTCCGACAGGGAAAGGCCCGAAGTACCATATATTTT.

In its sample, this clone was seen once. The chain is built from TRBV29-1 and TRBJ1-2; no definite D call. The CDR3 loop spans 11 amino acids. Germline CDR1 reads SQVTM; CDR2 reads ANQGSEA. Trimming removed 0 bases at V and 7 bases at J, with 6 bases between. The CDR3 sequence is CSVEDGSGYTF. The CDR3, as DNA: TGCAGCGTTGAAGACGGTTCTGGCTACACCTTC.

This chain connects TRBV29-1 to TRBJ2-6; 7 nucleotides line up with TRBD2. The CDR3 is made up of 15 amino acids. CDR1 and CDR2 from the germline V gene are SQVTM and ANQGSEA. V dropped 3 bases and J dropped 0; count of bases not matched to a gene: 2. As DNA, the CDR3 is TGCAGCGTTGAGCGGGGGACCTCTGGGGCCAACGTCCTGACTTTC. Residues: CSVERGTSGANVLTF.

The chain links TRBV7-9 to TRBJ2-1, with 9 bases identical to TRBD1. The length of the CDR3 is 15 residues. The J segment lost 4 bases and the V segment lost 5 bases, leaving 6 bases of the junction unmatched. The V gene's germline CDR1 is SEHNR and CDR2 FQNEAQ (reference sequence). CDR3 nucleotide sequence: TGTGCCAGCAGCGGAGGACAGGGGCCTTACAATGAGCAGTTCTTC. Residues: CASSGGQGPYNEQFF. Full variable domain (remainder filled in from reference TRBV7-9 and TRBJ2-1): DTGVSQNPRHKITKRGQNVTFRCDPISEHNRLYWYRQTLGQGPEFLTYFQNEAQLEKSRLLSDRFSAERPKGSFSTLEIQRTEQGDSAMYLCASSGGQGPYNEQFFGPGTRLTVL.

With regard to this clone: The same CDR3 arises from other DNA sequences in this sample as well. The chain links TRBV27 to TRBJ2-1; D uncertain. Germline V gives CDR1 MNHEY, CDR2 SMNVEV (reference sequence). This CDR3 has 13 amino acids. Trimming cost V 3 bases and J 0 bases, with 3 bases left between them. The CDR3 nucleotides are TGTGCCAGCAGTTTGAGCTCCTACAATGAGCAGTTCTTC. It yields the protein CASSLSSYNEQFF.

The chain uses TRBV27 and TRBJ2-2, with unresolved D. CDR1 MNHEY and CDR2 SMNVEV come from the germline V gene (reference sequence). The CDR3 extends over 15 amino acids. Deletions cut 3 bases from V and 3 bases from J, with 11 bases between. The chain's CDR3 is CASSFGGPYTGELFF. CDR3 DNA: TGTGCCAGCAGTTTTGGTGGGCCGTACACCGGGGAGCTGTTTTTT.

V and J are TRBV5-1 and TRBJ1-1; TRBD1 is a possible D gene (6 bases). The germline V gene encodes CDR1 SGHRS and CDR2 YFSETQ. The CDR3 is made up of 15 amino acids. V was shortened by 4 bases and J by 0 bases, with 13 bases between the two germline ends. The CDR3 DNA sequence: TGCGCCAGCAGCCTGACAGGATCCATGAACACTGAAGCTTTCTTT. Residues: CASSLTGSMNTEAFF.

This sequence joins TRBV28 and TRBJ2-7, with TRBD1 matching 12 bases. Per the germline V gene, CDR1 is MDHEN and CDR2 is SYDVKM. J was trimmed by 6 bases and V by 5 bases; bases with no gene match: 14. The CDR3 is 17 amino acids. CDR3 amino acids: CASSPPSVGTGGFEQYF. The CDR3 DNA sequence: TGTGCCAGCAGTCCCCCCAGTGTAGGGACAGGGGGCTTCGAGCAGTACTTC.

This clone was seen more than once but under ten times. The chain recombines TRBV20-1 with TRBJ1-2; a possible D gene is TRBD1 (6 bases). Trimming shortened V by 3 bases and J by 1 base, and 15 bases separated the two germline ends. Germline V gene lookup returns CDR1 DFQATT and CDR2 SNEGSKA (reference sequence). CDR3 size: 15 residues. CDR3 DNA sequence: TGCAGTGCTAGTGAACCGACAGGACGTAACTATGGCTACACCTTC. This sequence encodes CSASEPTGRNYGYTF.

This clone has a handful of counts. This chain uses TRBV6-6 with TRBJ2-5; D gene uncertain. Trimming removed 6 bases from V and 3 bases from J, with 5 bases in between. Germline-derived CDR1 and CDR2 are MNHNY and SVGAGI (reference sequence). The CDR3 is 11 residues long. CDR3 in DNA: TGTGCCAGCAGAACGGAAGAGACCCAGTACTTC. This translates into CASRTEETQYF.

The CDR3 sequence is CASSQEGMGLAGNTGELFF. The CDR3 DNA reads as TGCGCCAGCAGCCAAGAGGGCATGGGGCTAGCGGGAAATACCGGGGAGCTGTTTTTT. J is TRBJ2-2 and V is TRBV4-3, with 9 bases fitting TRBD2. Per the germline V gene, CDR1 is LGHNA and CDR2 is YSLEER. The CDR3 is made up of 19 amino acids. With 0 bases clipped from V and 5 bases from J, the junction kept 13 bases outside the gene matches.

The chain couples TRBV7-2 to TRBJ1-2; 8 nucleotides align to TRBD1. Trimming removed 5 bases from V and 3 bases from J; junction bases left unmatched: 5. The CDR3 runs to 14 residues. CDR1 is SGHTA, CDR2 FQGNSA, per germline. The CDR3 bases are TGTGCCAGCAGCGGCTACAGGGGGGACTATGGCTACACCTTC. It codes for CASSGYRGDYGYTF.

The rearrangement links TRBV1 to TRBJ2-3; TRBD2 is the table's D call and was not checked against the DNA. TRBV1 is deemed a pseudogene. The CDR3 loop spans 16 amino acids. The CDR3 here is CTSSQGLAGDTDTQYF. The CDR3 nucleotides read TGCACCAGCAGCCAAGGCCTAGCGGGGGATACAGATACGCAGTATTTT.

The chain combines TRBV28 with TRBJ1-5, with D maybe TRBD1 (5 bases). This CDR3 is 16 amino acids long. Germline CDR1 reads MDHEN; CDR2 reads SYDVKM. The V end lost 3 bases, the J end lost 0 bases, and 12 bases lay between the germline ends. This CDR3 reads CASSLPTDPSNQPQHF. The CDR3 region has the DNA TGTGCCAGCAGTTTGCCGACAGACCCTAGCAATCAGCCCCAGCATTTT.

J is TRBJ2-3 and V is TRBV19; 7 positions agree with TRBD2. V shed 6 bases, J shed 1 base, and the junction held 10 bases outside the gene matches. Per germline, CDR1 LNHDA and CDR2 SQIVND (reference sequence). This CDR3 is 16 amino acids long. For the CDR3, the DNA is TGTGCCAGTAGACGGGGGGAGGAAATTGGCACAGATACGCAGTATTTT. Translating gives CASRRGEEIGTDTQYF.

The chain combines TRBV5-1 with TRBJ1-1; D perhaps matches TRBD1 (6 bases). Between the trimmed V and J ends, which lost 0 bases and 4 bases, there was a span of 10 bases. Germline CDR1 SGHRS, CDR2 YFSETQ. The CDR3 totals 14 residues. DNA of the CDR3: TGCGCCAGCAGCTTGGTCCCACAGGGCACTGAAGCTTTCTTT. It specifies CASSLVPQGTEAFF.

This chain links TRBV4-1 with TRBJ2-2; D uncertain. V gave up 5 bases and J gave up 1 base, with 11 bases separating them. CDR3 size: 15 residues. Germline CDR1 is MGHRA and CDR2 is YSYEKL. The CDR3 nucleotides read TGCGCCAGCAGCTACGACTCCCGGAACACCGGGGAGCTGTTTTTT. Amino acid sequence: CASSYDSRNTGELFF.

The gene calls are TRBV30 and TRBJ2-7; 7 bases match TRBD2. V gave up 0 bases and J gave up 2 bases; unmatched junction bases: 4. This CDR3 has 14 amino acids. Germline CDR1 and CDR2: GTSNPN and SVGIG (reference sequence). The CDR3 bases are TGTGCCTGGAGTGTCGGGGGGATCACCTACGAGCAGTACTTC. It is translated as CAWSVGGITYEQYF.

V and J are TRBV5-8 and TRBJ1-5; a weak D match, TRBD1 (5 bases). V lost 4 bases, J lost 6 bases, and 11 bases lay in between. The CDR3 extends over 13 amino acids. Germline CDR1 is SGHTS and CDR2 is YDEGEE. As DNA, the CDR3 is TGTGCCAGCAGCGCTCGACAGCCTCAGCCCCAGCATTTT. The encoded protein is CASSARQPQPQHF.

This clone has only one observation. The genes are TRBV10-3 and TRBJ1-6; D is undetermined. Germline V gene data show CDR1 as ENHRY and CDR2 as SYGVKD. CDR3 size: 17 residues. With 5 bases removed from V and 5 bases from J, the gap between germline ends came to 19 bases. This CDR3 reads CAISFNRVGVDNSPLHF. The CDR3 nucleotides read TGTGCCATCAGTTTCAACAGAGTCGGCGTGGATAATTCACCCCTCCACTTT.

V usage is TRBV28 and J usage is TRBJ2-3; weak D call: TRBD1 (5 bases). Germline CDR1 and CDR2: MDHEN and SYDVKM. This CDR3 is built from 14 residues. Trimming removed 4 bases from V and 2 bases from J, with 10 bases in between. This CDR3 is CASSSTTDTDTQYF. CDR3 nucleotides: TGTGCCAGCAGTTCTACGACAGACACAGATACGCAGTATTTT. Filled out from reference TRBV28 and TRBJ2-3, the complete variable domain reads DVKVTQSSRYLVKRTGEKVFLECVQDMDHENMFWYRQDPGLGLRLIYFSYDVKMKEKGDIPEGYSVSREKKERFSLILESASTNQTSMYLCASSSTTDTDTQYFGPGTRLTVL.